The 8 T cell receptor beta chains given below trace back to one sample, sequenced in a study of T cells in localized non-small cell lung cancer. Repertoires were generated with immunoSEQ multiplex PCR, while TCRdb's copy carries only in-frame clones and drops some. The sample lists tens of thousands of clones; about 88% were seen once. Material: peripheral blood, obtained before any cancer treatment. Receptor source: a woman aged 18 to 50 with stage III lung adenocarcinoma.

The chain recombines TRBV5-4 with TRBJ1-1; perhaps TRBD1 as D (5 bases). V was trimmed by 0 bases and J by 1 base, leaving 19 bases between them. CDR1 SGHNT and CDR2 YYREEE come from the germline V gene (reference sequence). The CDR3 spans 18 residues. The CDR3 nucleotides read TGTGCCAGCAGCTTGGCCGGGGGGATAACCTTACAGAACACTGAAGCTTTCTTT. This encodes CASSLAGGITLQNTEAFF. The full variable domain, in which reference TRBV5-4 and TRBJ1-1 provide the parts outside the CDR3, is ETGVTQSPTHLIKTRGQQVTLRCSSQSGHNTVSWYQQALGQGPQFIFQYYREEENGRGNFPPRFSGLQFPNYSSELNVNALELDDSALYLCASSLAGGITLQNTEAFFGQGTRLTVV.

The chain combines TRBV7-2 with TRBJ2-4, with TRBD2 matching over 9 bases. This CDR3 region has 15 residues. In germline, CDR1 is SGHTA, CDR2 FQGNSA. Unmatched junction bases numbered 2, after V lost 2 bases and J lost 3 bases. In nucleotides, the CDR3 is TGTGCCAGCAGCTTAATAGCGGGGGACAAAAACATTCAGTACTTC. Translating gives CASSLIAGDKNIQYF.

The gene calls are TRBV4-1 and TRBJ2-5, with D uncertain. CDR1 MGHRA and CDR2 YSYEKL come from the germline V gene. Trimming left V 6 bases short and J 5 bases short, with 22 bases between. This CDR3 spans 16 amino acids. CDR3 bases: TGCGCCAGCAGGAAAGAACCGGGTCAGGTTCGGGAGACCCAGTACTTC. Translation gives CASRKEPGQVRETQYF.

This chain joins TRBV5-1 and TRBJ1-2; D is perhaps TRBD1 (6 bases). The CDR3 is 14 residues long. CDR1 and CDR2 from the germline V gene are SGHRS and YFSETQ. V lost 5 bases and J 3 bases, leaving 14 bases between the germline ends. Here the CDR3 reads CASRSDWGHYGYTF. CDR3 coding DNA: TGCGCCAGCAGATCCGATTGGGGGCACTATGGCTACACCTTC.

The chain uses TRBV7-2 and TRBJ1-6; tentative D call: TRBD1 (5 bases). CDR3 size: 16 residues. Trimming shortened V by 0 bases and J by 9 bases, and 15 bases separated the two germline ends. In germline, CDR1 is SGHTA, CDR2 FQGNSA. The DNA of the CDR3 is TGTGCCAGCAGCTTAGCCCTCCGACGGGGGGGTTCACCCCTCCACTTT. The encoded protein is CASSLALRRGGSPLHF.

This rearrangement joins TRBV19 to TRBJ1-3, with D unresolved. This CDR3 spans 16 amino acids. Germline V lookup: CDR1 LNHDA, CDR2 SQIVND (reference sequence). V lost 4 bases, J lost 0 bases, and 13 bases lay in between. The CDR3 sequence is CASSTIRTDSGNTIYF. The DNA for the CDR3 is TGTGCCAGTAGTACCATAAGGACGGACTCTGGAAACACCATATATTTT. The whole variable domain, remainder taken from reference TRBV19 and TRBJ1-3, is DGGITQSPKYLFRKEGQNVTLSCEQNLNHDAMYWYRQDPGQGLRLIYYSQIVNDFQKGDIAEGYSVSREKKESFPLTVTSAQKNPTAFYLCASSTIRTDSGNTIYFGEGSWLTVV.

The rearrangement joins TRBV4-1 to TRBJ1-1, with D possibly TRBD1 on 6 matching bases. V gave up 1 base and J gave up 2 bases, with 8 bases separating them. The CDR3 extends over 14 amino acids. Germline loops: CDR1 MGHRA, CDR2 YSYEKL. The CDR3 is CASSQVGGNTEAFF. Written as DNA, the CDR3 is TGCGCCAGCAGCCAAGTAGGGGGTAACACTGAAGCTTTCTTT.

This chain joins TRBV19 and TRBJ1-3; TRBD1 might be the D (6 bases). This CDR3 is built from 15 residues. The ends were cut back, 8 bases at V and 0 bases at J, with 14 bases in the middle. CDR1 and CDR2 (germline): LNHDA, SQIVND (reference sequence). This CDR3 is CASRQGQSSGNTIYF. The DNA for the CDR3 is TGTGCCAGTCGGCAGGGGCAAAGCTCTGGAAACACCATATATTTT.